What follows are 20 T cell receptor beta chains derived from one specimen sequenced in a study of Ad26.COV2.S vaccination and SARS-CoV-2 variants. TCRdb keeps only in-frame clones here, not all; method: immunoSEQ multiplex PCR. This sample has more than 400,000 clones, with around 92% found just once. Treatment denoted: 15 to 20 received Ad26.COV2.S at low or high dose, single or two shots; about 5 received placebo; per-sample allocation not given. All samples were drawn on day 63, counting from the first vaccine or placebo injection. Sequenced here: peripheral blood, sampled in a trial of Ad26.COV2.S vaccine versus placebo. The receptors were sampled from a person aged 18-65 years who received the Ad26.COV2.S COVID-19 vaccine or a placebo.

The rearrangement uses TRBV10-2 and TRBJ1-5; D possibly corresponds to TRBD1 (5 bases). Germline CDR1 is WSHSY and CDR2 is SAAADI. V was cut by 5 bases and J by 5 bases, with 16 bases left in between. The CDR3 spans 15 residues. The CDR3 here is CASSRGRWVDQPQHF. CDR3 nucleotide sequence: TGCGCCAGCAGTAGGGGCAGGTGGGTGGATCAGCCCCAGCATTTT.

The rearrangement joins TRBV11-2 to TRBJ2-5; D is ambiguous. The V gene's germline CDR1 is SGHAT and CDR2 FQNNGV. Trimming removed 2 bases at V and 4 bases at J, with 14 bases between. This CDR3 has 15 amino acids. CDR3 protein: CASSLTWAAGETQYF. The CDR3 DNA is TGTGCCAGCAGCTTAACATGGGCAGCCGGAGAGACCCAGTACTTC.

The chain is built from TRBV4-2 and TRBJ2-1, with 9 bases fitting TRBD2. CDR1 is LGHNA and CDR2 is YNFKEQ in the germline V gene. The V and J ends lost 1 base and 8 bases, in that order; junction bases with no gene match: 15. The CDR3 length is 18 residues. The CDR3 loop reads CASSQVGASGGSAYEQFF. As DNA, the CDR3 is TGTGCCAGCAGCCAAGTGGGGGCGAGCGGGGGGTCCGCGTATGAGCAGTTCTTC.

This rearrangement joins TRBV19 to TRBJ1-1; D is unclear. In germline, CDR1 is LNHDA, CDR2 SQIVND (reference sequence). Trimming took 6 bases from V and 2 from J, leaving 16 bases between them. The CDR3 has 15 residues. The CDR3 DNA sequence: TGTGCCAGTAGGAGTAGGTACAGAGAAAACACTGAAGCTTTCTTT. This codes for CASRSRYRENTEAFF.

The chain recombines TRBV5-6 with TRBJ2-5, with D perhaps TRBD2 (5 bases). The V and J ends lost 0 bases and 1 base respectively, with 7 bases between them. The germline CDR1 and CDR2 sequences are SGHDT and YYEEEE. The CDR3 is 14 residues long. In DNA, the CDR3 is TGTGCCAGCAGCTTGGCGAGGGCCCAAGAGACCCAGTACTTC. It encodes CASSLARAQETQYF. The full variable domain, its missing parts supplied by reference TRBV5-6 and TRBJ2-5, is DAGVTQSPTHLIKTRGQQVTLRCSPKSGHDTVSWYQQALGQGPQFIFQYYEEEERQRGNFPDRFSGHQFPNYSSELNVNALLLGDSALYLCASSLARAQETQYFGPGTRLLVL.

The V call is TRBV15, the J call TRBJ2-3; 8 positions agree with TRBD2. From germline, CDR1 is LNHNV and CDR2 YYDKDF (reference sequence). The J segment lost 2 bases and the V segment lost 0 bases, leaving 7 bases of the junction unmatched. This CDR3 spans 17 amino acids. In DNA, the CDR3 is TGTGCCACCAGCAGAGATGGTCTAGCGGGCTTCACAGATACGCAGTATTTT. This gives the protein CATSRDGLAGFTDTQYF.

The V call is TRBV15, the J call TRBJ1-1; tentatively, D is TRBD1 (6 bases). With 4 bases removed from V and 4 bases from J, the gap between germline ends came to 22 bases. The CDR3 loop spans 17 amino acids. CDR1 and CDR2 (germline): LNHNV, YYDKDF (reference sequence). The CDR3 reads CATSKTGYSSLSTEAFF. The CDR3 bases are TGTGCCACCAGCAAAACAGGGTATAGTAGTTTGAGCACTGAAGCTTTCTTT. The variable domain in full, with the rest retrieved from reference TRBV15 and TRBJ1-1, is DAMVIQNPRYQVTQFGKPVTLSCSQTLNHNVMYWYQQKSSQAPKLLFHYYDKDFNNEADTPDNFQSRRPNTSFCFLDIRSPGLGDTAMYLCATSKTGYSSLSTEAFFGQGTRLTVV.

This chain connects TRBV7-9 to TRBJ2-7; D unresolved. V dropped 1 base and J dropped 2 bases, with 6 bases sitting between them. From germline, CDR1 is SEHNR and CDR2 FQNEAQ (reference sequence). The CDR3 consists of 13 residues. Here the CDR3 DNA reads TGTGCCAGCAGCTTAGTTTCGACCTACGAGCAGTACTTC. As protein: CASSLVSTYEQYF.

This chain uses TRBV11-2 with TRBJ2-1; 9 nucleotides match TRBD1. Germline-derived CDR1 and CDR2 are SGHAT and FQNNGV. V shed 4 bases, J shed 1 base, and the junction held 2 bases outside the gene matches. This CDR3 region has 15 residues. The chain's CDR3 is CASSSDRGSYNEQFF. The CDR3 region has the DNA TGTGCCAGCAGCTCCGACAGGGGGTCCTACAATGAGCAGTTCTTC.

The J gene is TRBJ1-4, the V gene TRBV7-9; D may be TRBD1 (5 bases). The CDR3 sequence is 17 residues long. Germline V lookup: CDR1 SEHNR, CDR2 FQNEAQ (reference sequence). V was cut by 3 bases and J by 0 bases, with 14 bases left in between. The CDR3 bases are TGTGCCAGCAGCTTTGGGTCTTGGGGCGCAACTAATGAAAAACTGTTTTTT. Protein: CASSFGSWGATNEKLFF.

The chain links TRBV14 to TRBJ2-1; TRBD2 agrees at 8 bases. Trimming took 4 bases from V and 7 from J; bases not matched to a gene: 12. Looked up from germline, CDR1 is SGHDN and CDR2 is FVKESK. CDR3 length: 16 amino acids. This CDR3 is CASSPPGLGPRNEQFF. The CDR3 nucleotides read TGTGCCAGCAGCCCACCGGGACTAGGGCCCCGTAATGAGCAGTTCTTC.

J is TRBJ1-2 and V is TRBV4-3, with a weak D call TRBD1 (5 bases). V lost 1 base and J 2 bases, leaving 17 bases between the germline ends. Germline V gene lookup returns CDR1 LGHNA and CDR2 YSLEER. The CDR3 covers 17 residues. CDR3 DNA sequence: TGCGCCAGCAGCCAAGCAGTGCCAGGAGGGGCGAACTATGGCTACACCTTC. Protein: CASSQAVPGGANYGYTF.

This sequence joins TRBV28 and TRBJ2-1; 7 positions agree with TRBD2. V lost 6 bases, J lost 0 bases, and 11 bases stayed unmatched. Germline assignment: CDR1 MDHEN and CDR2 SYDVKM. CDR3 size: 17 residues. The CDR3 bases are TGTGCCAGCAGAAGCGGGGCCCTGGTCCTCTCCTACAATGAGCAGTTCTTC. Translating gives CASRSGALVLSYNEQFF.

The V call is TRBV4-3, the J call TRBJ2-7, with TRBD2 matching over 7 bases. The V gene's germline CDR1 is LGHNA and CDR2 YSLEER. The ends lost 0 bases at V and 2 bases at J; junction bases unmatched: 16. This CDR3 has 19 residues. The DNA of the CDR3 is TGCGCCAGCAGCCAAGATTCGAGCGGGGCGGTCCTGGGGACCTACGAGCAGTACTTC. Translated: CASSQDSSGAVLGTYEQYF.

The V gene is TRBV29-1, the J gene TRBJ1-5, with 10 bases aligning to TRBD1. The CDR3 is made up of 16 amino acids. From germline, CDR1 is SQVTM and CDR2 ANQGSEA. After removal of 4 bases from V and 4 bases from J, the junction contained 10 bases not matched to a gene. The CDR3 protein is CSVVGTGAAGNQPQHF. CDR3 nucleotide sequence: TGCAGCGTTGTTGGGACAGGGGCCGCCGGTAATCAGCCCCAGCATTTT.

The chain employs TRBV27 and TRBJ2-1, with 7 nucleotides matching TRBD2. Germline lookup yields CDR1 MNHEY and CDR2 SMNVEV (reference sequence). V shed 8 bases, J shed 0 bases, and the junction held 4 bases outside the gene matches. This CDR3 has 14 residues. The CDR3 protein is CASARGSSYNEQFF. The CDR3 DNA sequence: TGTGCCAGCGCGCGGGGGAGCTCCTACAATGAGCAGTTCTTC.

The chain carries TRBV10-1 and TRBJ1-6; D is ambiguous. Trimming cost V 0 bases and J 7 bases, with 4 bases left between them. Germline V CDR1 and CDR2: WNHNN, SYGVQD (reference sequence). This CDR3 spans 13 amino acids. CDR3 sequence (DNA): TGCGCCAGCAGTGAGTCACGGAATTCACCCCTCCACTTT. It codes for CASSESRNSPLHF.

This rearrangement joins TRBV4-3 to TRBJ2-6, with unresolved D. There are 16 residues in the CDR3. V was pared by 2 bases and J by 1 base, with 9 bases between. CDR1 is LGHNA and CDR2 is YSLEER in the germline V gene. CDR3 protein: CASSQFISSGANVLTF. The CDR3 nucleotides read TGCGCCAGCAGCCAATTCATTTCTTCTGGGGCCAACGTCCTGACTTTC.

The V and J genes are TRBV14 and TRBJ1-6, with 9 bases aligning to TRBD1. The V and J ends lost 5 bases and 6 bases, in that order; junction bases with no gene match: 8. CDR1 is SGHDN, CDR2 FVKESK, per germline. This CDR3 is built from 16 residues. CDR3: CASSTTGGRINSPLHF. The CDR3 region has the DNA TGTGCCAGCAGCACGACAGGGGGTAGGATTAATTCACCCCTCCACTTT. Together with reference TRBV14 and TRBJ1-6, the CDR3 gives the full variable domain: EAGVTQFPSHSVIEKGQTVTLRCDPISGHDNLYWYRRVMGKEIKFLLHFVKESKQDESGMPNNRFLAERTGGTYSTLKVQPAELEDSGVYFCASSTTGGRINSPLHFGNGTRLTVT.

The chain links TRBV18 to TRBJ2-5; either TRBD1 or TRBD2 may fit D (5 bases each). V lost 2 bases, J lost 6 bases, and 16 bases lay in between. The CDR3 contains 15 residues. CDR1 and CDR2 from the germline V gene are KGHSH and LQKENI. In DNA form, the CDR3 reads TGTGCCAGCTCACCAAGGGAGACAGATATCCAGACCCAGTACTTC. Amino acids: CASSPRETDIQTQYF.